These 15 T cell receptor beta chains were sequenced from one sample in a study of cytomegalovirus exposure and HLA in healthy donors (dated by TCRdb to the late 2010s). The library was built by means of the immunoSEQ multiplex PCR assay. A mixture of 60 forward primers for TCR Vbeta segments and 13 reverse primers for TCR Jbeta segments was used in the multiplex PCR. TCRdb holds this immuneACCESS table with in-frame rearrangements only. Some clones are missing; in checked studies, unresolved V genes explain under half, and the rest has no known cause. A total of 65,000 to 85,000 clones appear in this sample, under 80% of them only once. 4% to 5% of the sample rests with the top ten. The sequencing input was PBMCs. The receptor source for this set is a man between 60 and 75 years old in good health and CMV-seropositive.

This sequence joins TRBV2 and TRBJ2-2; D unresolved. Germline V gene lookup returns CDR1 SNHLY and CDR2 FYNNEI. The CDR3 runs to 12 residues. Written as DNA, the CDR3 is TGTGTTATAGCTCTCGACACCGGGGAGCTGTTTTTT. This codes for CVIALDTGELFF.

This clone was detected only a few times. V and J are TRBV21-1 and TRBJ2-3; the table gives TRBD1 as D, unverified against the DNA. TRBV21-1 is flagged as a pseudogene. The CDR3 has 15 amino acids. The DNA for the CDR3 is TGTGCCAGCAGCAAAGGGGGCTACCTATCAGATACGCAGTATTTT. Translation: CASSKGGYLSDTQYF.

This chain links TRBV6-1 with TRBJ2-5, with TRBD1 matching 8 bases. The CDR3 runs to 17 residues. J was trimmed by 1 base and V by 3 bases; bases with no gene match: 10. Germline values: CDR1 MNHNS, CDR2 SASEGT. The CDR3 here is CASSEAVLDRGQETQYF. CDR3 sequence (DNA): TGTGCCAGCAGTGAGGCGGTATTAGACAGGGGCCAAGAGACCCAGTACTTC.

This rearrangement joins TRBV5-4 to TRBJ1-1; D is uncertain. The germline CDR1 and CDR2 sequences are SGHNT and YYREEE (reference sequence). This CDR3 is built from 16 residues. The V end was cut by 4 bases, the J end by 2 bases, with 18 bases between. The CDR3 sequence: CASSAKASGTNTEAFF. Here the CDR3 DNA reads TGTGCCAGCAGCGCGAAGGCGTCAGGCACCAACACTGAAGCTTTCTTT.

The rearrangement joins TRBV27 to TRBJ2-1; possible D gene TRBD1, 6 bases. CDR3 length equals 16 residues. V dropped 2 bases and J dropped 2 bases, with 13 bases sitting between them. The germline V gene has CDR1 MNHEY and CDR2 SMNVEV (reference sequence). The CDR3 protein is CASSLRGSGAYNEQFF. The CDR3 DNA reads TGTGCCAGCAGTTTAAGGGGGAGTGGAGCCTACAATGAGCAGTTCTTC.

This chain connects TRBV18 to TRBJ1-2, with TRBD1 matching over 7 bases. V dropped 6 bases and J dropped 1; count of bases not matched to a gene: 5. Germline-derived CDR1 and CDR2 are KGHSH and LQKENI. The CDR3 consists of 14 residues. In nucleotides, the CDR3 is TGTGCCAGCTCGCCGGGACAGAATAACTATGGCTACACCTTC. This encodes CASSPGQNNYGYTF. The full variable domain, completed using reference TRBV18 and TRBJ1-2, is NAGVMQNPRHLVRRRGQEARLRCSPMKGHSHVYWYRQLPEEGLKFMVYLQKENIIDESGMPKERFSAEFPKEGPSILRIQQVVRGDSAAYFCASSPGQNNYGYTFGSGTRLTVV.

The chain has TRBV5-1 and TRBJ1-1; D ambiguous. V dropped 4 bases and J dropped 2 bases, with 9 bases sitting between them. The CDR3 spans 13 residues. Germline values: CDR1 SGHRS, CDR2 YFSETQ. As DNA, the CDR3 is TGCGCCAGCAGCCTGATAGATAACACTGAAGCTTTCTTT. Encoded protein: CASSLIDNTEAFF.

A few counts support this clone. The chain employs TRBV25-1 and TRBJ1-5; D perhaps matches TRBD1 (5 bases). V gave up 8 bases and J gave up 2 bases, with 16 bases separating them. The CDR3 spans 15 residues. The germline V gene has CDR1 MGHDK and CDR2 SYGVNS. In DNA form, the CDR3 reads TGTGCCAGCGCCCCGGGGGGGAAGGGCAATCAGCCCCAGCATTTT. Its protein is CASAPGGKGNQPQHF.

V usage is TRBV5-8 and J usage is TRBJ2-5; 7 bases map to TRBD2. After removal of 0 bases from V and 2 bases from J, the junction contained 16 bases not matched to a gene. The CDR3 contains 19 residues. The V gene's germline CDR1 is SGHTS and CDR2 YDEGEE. CDR3 nucleotides: TGTGCCAGCAGCTTGGCTCCTGAGGAGCGGGGTGCTTATCAAGAGACCCAGTACTTC. Translated, it gives CASSLAPEERGAYQETQYF.

The chain couples TRBV5-5 to TRBJ2-5; TRBD1 aligns across 7 bases. Gene TRBJ2-7 matches the end of the DNA better, so the J call may be wrong. CDR1 and CDR2 (germline): SGHKS, YYEKEE (reference sequence). This CDR3 is 13 amino acids long. CDR3 nucleotide sequence: TGTGCCAGCAGCTTAAGACAGGGAAGCGAGCAGTACTTC. This codes for CASSLRQGSEQYF.

This rearrangement joins TRBV28 to TRBJ2-5; 7 nucleotides line up with TRBD1. Germline lookup yields CDR1 MDHEN and CDR2 SYDVKM. The V and J ends lost 5 bases and 7 bases, in that order; junction bases with no gene match: 16. This CDR3 region has 16 residues. In DNA form, the CDR3 reads TGTGCCAGCAGTGATTCCCTCGGACAGGAACCTCCGACCCAGTACTTC. Encoded protein: CASSDSLGQEPPTQYF.

This chain joins TRBV27 and TRBJ2-2, with D possibly TRBD2 on 5 matching bases. Deletions cut 3 bases from V and 2 bases from J, with 13 bases between. The CDR3 runs 16 residues. Germline values: CDR1 MNHEY, CDR2 SMNVEV (reference sequence). The CDR3 region is CASSLLDYINTGELFF. The CDR3 coding sequence is TGTGCCAGCAGTTTGCTTGACTATATAAACACCGGGGAGCTGTTTTTT.

CDR3 sequence (DNA): TGTGCCAGCAGCTTGCGGGAGAACCATGATATTATCGAGCAGTTCTTC. Protein sequence: CASSLRENHDIIEQFF. The chain employs TRBV11-2 and TRBJ2-1; 7 nucleotides match TRBD2. Germline V gene data show CDR1 as SGHAT and CDR2 as FQNNGV. After removal of 3 bases from V and 10 bases from J, the junction contained 15 bases not matched to a gene. CDR3 length: 16 amino acids.

This clone was counted between two and nine times. The chain joins TRBV7-6 to TRBJ2-1; 7 positions match TRBD2. V lost 5 bases to trimming and J lost 8 bases; unmatched junction nucleotides: 9. Germline loops: CDR1 SGHVS, CDR2 FNYEAQ. CDR3 length equals 14 residues. CDR3 in amino acids: CASSATSPRDEQFF. CDR3 coding DNA: TGTGCCAGCAGCGCGACTAGCCCAAGGGATGAGCAGTTCTTC.

The rearrangement joins TRBV19 to TRBJ1-2, with TRBD1 as a possible D gene (5 bases). The V end lost 9 bases, the J end lost 6 bases, and 17 bases lay between the germline ends. This CDR3 is 13 amino acids long. Germline CDR1 reads LNHDA; CDR2 reads SQIVND (reference sequence). CDR3 protein: CASRWAGTDGYTF. CDR3 bases: TGTGCCAGCCGATGGGCGGGGACGGATGGCTACACCTTC. Full variable domain (missing parts from reference TRBV19 and TRBJ1-2): DGGITQSPKYLFRKEGQNVTLSCEQNLNHDAMYWYRQDPGQGLRLIYYSQIVNDFQKGDIAEGYSVSREKKESFPLTVTSAQKNPTAFYLCASRWAGTDGYTFGSGTRLTVV.